This T cell receptor beta chain is from a study of T cell responses to AZD1222 COVID-19 vaccine. Study details: Both about-4-week and about-12-week second-dose recipients were combined. Study conclusions and caveats: The sample set comprised mostly white British donors with more females, and clonal diversity was possibly underestimated. Researchers report vaccine-associated CD4 TCRs spanning spike, with dominance at 160-218 and 743-854. Among AZD1222 vaccinees, only six were seropositive at baseline.

About this clone: Its antigen remains unidentified.

Germline CDR1 and CDR2: MNHNY and SVGAGI (reference sequence). The CDR3 contains 11 residues. The V and J ends lost 8 bases and 7 bases respectively, with 8 bases between them. Measured with immunoSEQ multiplex PCR; TCRdb has only the in-frame clones, and not every one. Seen here are some 130,000 clones, 75% to 95% observed once, and the top ten hold less than 9%. The genes are TRBV6-6 and TRBJ2-2; maybe TRBD2 (6 bases). The sequences come from peripheral blood, collected on day 0 of AZD1222 vaccination. The receptor was isolated from an adult in good health. CDR3: CASSGGGELFF. The CDR3 nucleotides are TGTGCCAGCTCCGGGGGCGGGGAGCTGTTTTTT.